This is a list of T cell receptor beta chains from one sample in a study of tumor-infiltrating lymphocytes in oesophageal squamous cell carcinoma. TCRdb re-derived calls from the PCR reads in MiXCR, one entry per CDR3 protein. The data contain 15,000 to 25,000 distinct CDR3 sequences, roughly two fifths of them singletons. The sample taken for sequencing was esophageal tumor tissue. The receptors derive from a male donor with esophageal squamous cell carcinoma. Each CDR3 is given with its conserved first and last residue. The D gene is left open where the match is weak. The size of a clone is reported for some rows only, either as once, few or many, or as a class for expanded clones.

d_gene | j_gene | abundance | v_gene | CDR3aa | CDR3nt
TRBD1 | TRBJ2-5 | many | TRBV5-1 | CASRGTGEETQYF | TGCGCCAGCAGAGGAACAGGGGAAGAGACCCAGTACTTC
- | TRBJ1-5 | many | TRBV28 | CASSLRWGCNQPQHF | TGTGCCAGCAGCCTAAGGTGGGGCTGCAATCAGCCCCAGCATTTT
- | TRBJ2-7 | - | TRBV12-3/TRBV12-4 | CASSFRGFGEQYF | TGTGCCAGCAGTTTTCGGGGGTTCGGAGAGCAGTACTTC
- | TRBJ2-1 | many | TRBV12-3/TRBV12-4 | CASGPTGLEQFF | TGTGCCAGCGGCCCGACTGGCCTAGAGCAGTTCTTC
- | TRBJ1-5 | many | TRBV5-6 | CASSLGAQVSNQPQHF | TGTGCCAGCAGCTTGGGGGCGCAGGTCAGCAATCAGCCCCAGCATTTT
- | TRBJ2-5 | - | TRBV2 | CASSSGLDEQYF | TGTGCCAGCAGTTCTGGGTTGGATGAGCAGTACTTC
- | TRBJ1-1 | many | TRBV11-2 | CASMIEMNTEAFF | TGTGCCAGCATGATCGAGATGAACACTGAAGCTTTCTTT
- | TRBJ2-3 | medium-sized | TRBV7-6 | CASSPYIDANTQYF | TGTGCCAGCAGCCCTTATATCGACGCAAATACGCAGTATTTT
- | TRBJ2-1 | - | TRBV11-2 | CASSLERAVYNEQFF | TGTGCCAGCAGCTTAGAGAGGGCTGTCTACAATGAGCAGTTCTTC
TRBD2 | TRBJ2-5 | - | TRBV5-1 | CASTTRGLAGAETQYF | TGCGCCAGCACGACTCGGGGACTAGCGGGAGCAGAGACCCAGTACTTC
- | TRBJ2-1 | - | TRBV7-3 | CASSLSGPLSYEQFF | TGTGCCAGCAGCCTATCCGGCCCCCTCTCCTACGAGCAGTTCTTC
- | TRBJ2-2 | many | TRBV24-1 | CATSESTGELFF | TGTGCCACCAGTGAGAGCACCGGGGAGCTGTTTTTT
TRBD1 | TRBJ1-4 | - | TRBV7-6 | CASSTDRGREKLFF | TGTGCCAGCAGCACGGACAGGGGGAGGGAAAAACTGTTTTTT
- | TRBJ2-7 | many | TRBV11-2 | CASSFTDDRLGEQYF | TGTGCCAGCAGCTTTACCGACGACAGGCTAGGCGAGCAGTACTTC
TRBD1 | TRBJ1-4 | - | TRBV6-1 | CASSYRGLNEKLFF | TGTGCCAGCAGCTACAGGGGGCTAAATGAAAAACTGTTTTTT
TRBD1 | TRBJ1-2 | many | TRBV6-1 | CASSEGRGDSYGYTF | TGTGCCAGCAGTGAAGGCCGGGGGGACAGCTATGGCTACACCTTC
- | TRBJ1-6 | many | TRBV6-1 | CASSSGPYNSPLHF | TGTGCCAGCAGTTCTGGACCGTATAATTCACCCCTCCACTTT
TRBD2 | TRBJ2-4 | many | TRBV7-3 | CASSSSAGRGGIQYF | TGTGCCAGCAGCTCCTCAGCGGGACGGGGGGGCATTCAGTACTTC
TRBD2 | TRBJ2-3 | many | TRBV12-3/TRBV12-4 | CASSTSADTQYF | TGTGCCAGCTCAACTAGCGCAGATACGCAGTATTTT
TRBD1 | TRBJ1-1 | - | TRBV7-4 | CASSRRQGYTEAFF | TGTGCCAGCAGCCGGCGACAGGGATACACTGAAGCTTTCTTT
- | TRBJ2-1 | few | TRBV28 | CASSLRGGGLNEQFF | TGTGCCAGCAGTTTGCGGGGAGGGGGTTTGAATGAGCAGTTCTTC
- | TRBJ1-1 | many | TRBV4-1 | CASSQQGRSEAFF | TGCGCCAGCAGCCAACAAGGCCGGTCTGAAGCTTTCTTT